One sample yielded the 14 T cell receptor beta chains listed below, sequenced in a study of blood T cell repertoires in COVID-19. Clones were read by immunoSEQ multiplex PCR, and TCRdb kept only the in-frame ones, dropping some. Among some 46,000 clones listed, over 75% were seen once. Material: peripheral blood. These receptors all come from a man in his fifties or sixties with acute or convalescent COVID-19.

V is TRBV2 and J is TRBJ2-7; TRBD2 matches 10 bases. The CDR3 totals 14 residues. CDR1 SNHLY and CDR2 FYNNEI come from the germline V gene. V gave up 6 bases and J gave up 4 bases; unmatched junction bases: 6. The CDR3 nucleotides read TGTGCCAGCAGGGACGGACTAGCGGTGTACGAGCAGTACTTC. It encodes CASRDGLAVYEQYF.

The rearrangement links TRBV4-3 to TRBJ2-3; 9 bases map to TRBD1. Germline V lookup: CDR1 LGHNA, CDR2 YSLEER. V was clipped by 1 base and J by 1 base; unmatched bases: 6. The CDR3 has 17 amino acids. DNA for the CDR3: TGCGCCAGCAGCCAAGGGACGCGGACAGGGGGCACAGATACGCAGTATTTT. This encodes CASSQGTRTGGTDTQYF.

The CDR3, as DNA: TGCGCCAGCAGCTTGGTAAACGAGCAGTACTTC. Amino acids: CASSLVNEQYF. The rearrangement joins TRBV5-1 to TRBJ2-7; D call uncertain. Trimming took 0 bases from V and 5 from J, leaving 3 bases between them. Germline assignment: CDR1 SGHRS and CDR2 YFSETQ. The CDR3 sequence is 11 residues long.

The rearrangement links TRBV20-1 to TRBJ1-2; D remains ambiguous. The CDR3 runs to 10 residues. V was trimmed by 6 bases and J by 3 bases, leaving 5 bases between them. CDR1 and CDR2 from the germline V gene are DFQATT and SNEGSKA (reference sequence). The CDR3 DNA is TGCAGTGCGCAGGACTATGGCTACACCTTC. This codes for CSAQDYGYTF.

The chain carries TRBV5-5 and TRBJ2-3; 12 nucleotides match TRBD2. The CDR3 loop spans 16 amino acids. In germline, CDR1 is SGHKS, CDR2 YYEKEE (reference sequence). V shed 2 bases and J 2 bases; nucleotides not matched to a gene: 3. The CDR3 nucleotides read TGTGCCAGCAGCTTCCGACTAGCGGGGGACACAGATACGCAGTATTTT. Translation gives CASSFRLAGDTDTQYF.

The V gene is TRBV4-1, the J gene TRBJ1-1, with a tentative D call TRBD1 (6 bases). V lost 5 bases and J lost 4, with 14 bases in between. The germline gives CDR1 MGHRA, CDR2 YSYEKL. The CDR3 has 14 residues. The CDR3 here is CASSETDRSTEAFF. The DNA of the CDR3 is TGCGCCAGCAGCGAGACAGACAGGAGCACTGAAGCTTTCTTT.

V usage is TRBV29-1 and J usage is TRBJ1-2, with D perhaps matching TRBD1 (5 bases). The CDR3 has 11 residues. V lost 4 bases, J lost 7 bases, and 10 bases lay in between. Germline CDR1 reads SQVTM; CDR2 reads ANQGSEA. The CDR3 nucleotides are TGCAGCGTTGCCAGGGCCCTTGGCTACACCTTC. Translating gives CSVARALGYTF. Combining the CDR3 with reference TRBV29-1 and TRBJ1-2 gives the whole variable domain SAVISQKPSRDICQRGTSLTIQCQVDSQVTMMFWYRQQPGQSLTLIATANQGSEATYESGFVIDKFPISRPNLTFSTLTVSNMSPEDSSIYLCSVARALGYTFGSGTRLTVV.

The chain joins TRBV9 to TRBJ2-3, with TRBD1 identical over 10 bases. There are 16 residues in the CDR3. Germline V gene data show CDR1 as SGDLS and CDR2 as YYNGEE. After removal of 3 bases from V and 2 bases from J, the junction contained 6 bases not matched to a gene. The CDR3 spells CASSARQGAFTDTQYF. For the CDR3, the DNA is TGTGCCAGCAGCGCCCGACAGGGGGCCTTCACAGATACGCAGTATTTT.

The J gene is TRBJ2-7, the V gene TRBV7-9, with D possibly being TRBD2 (6 bases). Germline V lookup: CDR1 SEHNR, CDR2 FQNEAQ (reference sequence). This CDR3 has 15 residues. Deletions cut 4 bases from V and 3 bases from J, with 16 bases between. The CDR3 bases are TGTGCCAGCAGCTCCCCGAAGCCGGGGGTCTACGAGCAGTACTTC. Translated: CASSSPKPGVYEQYF.

The CDR3 DNA follows: TGCGCCAGCAGCTTAGGCCTGTCACACGGATCCCTAGATGAAAAACTGTTTTTT. Translated, it gives CASSLGLSHGSLDEKLFF. The chain couples TRBV5-1 to TRBJ1-4, with no clear D. V shed 2 bases and J shed 6 bases, with 23 bases lying between them. Germline V gene lookup returns CDR1 SGHRS and CDR2 YFSETQ. This CDR3 has 18 residues.

The chain's CDR3 is CASTSAGINYGYTF. CDR3 sequence (DNA): TGTGCCAGCACCTCGGCAGGTATTAACTATGGCTACACCTTC. V gene TRBV28 combines with J gene TRBJ1-2; D gene uncertain. Germline loops: CDR1 MDHEN, CDR2 SYDVKM. The CDR3 sequence is 14 residues long. Deletions cut 7 bases from V and 1 base from J, with 13 bases between.

This chain connects TRBV6-5 to TRBJ2-5; 11 positions match TRBD2. J gave up 4 bases and V 4 bases, and 2 bases lay outside the gene matches. CDR1 is MNHEY and CDR2 is SVGAGI in the germline V gene. The CDR3 extends over 14 amino acids. The CDR3 bases are TGTGCCAGCAGTTTGGGACTAGCGGCAGAGACCCAGTACTTC. This gives the protein CASSLGLAAETQYF.

The chain combines TRBV10-3 with TRBJ1-5; no reliable D call. CDR1 is ENHRY and CDR2 is SYGVKD in the germline V gene. The CDR3 has 14 residues. Trimming removed 3 bases at V and 6 bases at J, with 12 bases between. CDR3 protein: CAISEKGRGQPQHF. The CDR3 coding sequence is TGTGCCATCAGTGAAAAAGGTCGAGGTCAGCCCCAGCATTTT.

V gene TRBV6-6 combines with J gene TRBJ2-5, with a possible D match to TRBD1 (5 bases). This CDR3 has 14 amino acids. The germline CDR1 and CDR2 sequences are MNHNY and SVGAGI (reference sequence). V shed 3 bases and J shed 2 bases, with 10 bases lying between them. The CDR3, as DNA: TGTGCCAGCAGTTATAAGGGGCGGCAAGAGACCCAGTACTTC. Translation: CASSYKGRQETQYF.